This T cell receptor (beta chain) was obtained from a study of blood T cell repertoires in COVID-19 (dated by TCRdb to the early 2020s). In the study overall: Collaborator samples came from the United States, Italy and Spain and covered acute and convalescent phases of COVID-19. The prospective study material was composed of cDNA or gDNA derived from T cells, B-cell-depleted T cells, or PBMCs. Deeply sampled blood TCRbeta repertoires from subjects exposed to, actively infected with, or recovered from COVID-19 were included in the dataset. The repertoires were released in a freely available public database intended as a resource for research on the immune response to SARS-CoV-2. The samples were drawn from two sources: the first 160 participants of the ongoing ImmuneRACE study, and 1,254 subjects contributed by 6 global collaborators. The sample metadata nearly always contained a de-identified subject ID, COVID-19 status, age in years and sex. HLA class I and class II types, where available, came from metadata supplied by the sample provider rather than from assay-based typing.

With respect to this clone: Its antigen has not been determined. Nothing much larger sits one base from this clone, and base qualities are not available.

For CDR1 and CDR2, the germline V gene (reference sequence) lists DFQATT and SNEGSKA. V lost 3 bases and J lost 8 bases, and the count of bases not matched to a germline gene is 7. The CDR3 spans 15 residues, from the cysteine through the phenylalanine. Only the CDR3 part of the read is kept: 45 bases, read in frame from the first base. TCRbeta CDR3 regions were amplified from genomic DNA by means of the immunoSEQ Assay, a bias-controlled multiplex PCR. Per the authors' processing: The number of nucleated cells in each sample was estimated by amplification of reference gene primers within the assay. To quantify the absolute abundance of each unique TCRbeta CDR3 rearrangement, sequence reads were collapsed and filtered. Productive Simpson clonality was computed per sample as the square root of Simpson's diversity index over productive rearrangements. TCRdb limited this immuneACCESS table to in-frame rearrangements with V and J called. A share of clones is missing; checked studies link under half to unresolved V genes, and the rest is unexplained. V and J calls and clone size are as listed in that table; D and trimming were resolved from the DNA. The sample table holds about 61,000 clones, of which about 90% were seen once. The leading ten clones occupy around 15% of the sample.

Study-wide findings and limitations: How much clinical and demographic metadata was included differed by source and by participant, and the metadata was provided uncurated.

Whole blood was collected in K2EDTA tubes by collaborating institutions according to the institutions' own protocols. For TCRbeta analysis, collaborators shipped samples in one of three forms: frozen whole blood, isolated PBMCs, or DNA extracted from either of those sample types. The TCR comes from a human donor in a cohort sampled during active COVID-19. Sample: peripheral blood. The V and J genes are TRBV20-1 and TRBJ2-1, with TRBD2 matching 13 junction bases. The CDR3 region: CSASLGLAGRYEQFF. The nucleotides read TGCAGTGCTAGTTTGGGACTAGCGGGACGTTATGAGCAGTTCTTC.